The 24 T cell receptor beta chains in this list originate from one sample, sequenced in a study of blood T cell repertoires in COVID-19. Here immunoSEQ multiplex PCR was the method, and the copy in TCRdb shows in-frame clones only, minus some. The sample lists around 120,000 clones; about 88% were seen once. The sequenced material came from PBMCs or T cells enriched from blood (not recorded which). Every receptor here comes from a woman between 50 and 59 years old who had recovered from COVID-19.

The chain links TRBV4-3 to TRBJ1-2, with D tentatively TRBD1 (6 bases). The CDR3 is made up of 19 amino acids. Trimming cost V 0 bases and J 4 bases, with 24 bases left between them. Germline values: CDR1 LGHNA, CDR2 YSLEER. The CDR3 sequence: CASSQEINRGQPNFYGYTF. CDR3 bases: TGCGCCAGCAGCCAAGAAATTAACCGTGGACAGCCAAACTTCTATGGCTACACCTTC.

J is TRBJ2-1 and V is TRBV7-8; 8 nucleotides line up with TRBD2. The CDR3 runs 13 residues. With V trimmed by 5 bases and J by 10 bases, 7 bases remained unmatched. CDR1 is SGHVS and CDR2 is FQNEAQ in the germline V gene. CDR3 bases: TGTGCCAGCAGCGTCAGACTAGCGAAAGAGCAGTTCTTC. Translation gives CASSVRLAKEQFF.

The chain uses TRBV7-8 and TRBJ2-1, with 7 nucleotides matching TRBD2. The CDR3 sequence is 16 residues long. Trimming at V came to 5 bases and at J to 0 bases, leaving 7 bases not matched to a gene. CDR1 is SGHVS, CDR2 FQNEAQ, per germline. The CDR3 bases are TGTGCCAGCAGCCACCCTGGCGGGGGCTCCTACAATGAGCAGTTCTTC. This codes for CASSHPGGGSYNEQFF.

J is TRBJ2-3 and V is TRBV4-3, with TRBD1 as a possible D gene (6 bases). CDR1 and CDR2 from the germline V gene are LGHNA and YSLEER. Deletions cut 2 bases from V and 4 bases from J, with 10 bases between. This CDR3 has 14 residues. The CDR3 here is CASSQRRTADTQYF. The CDR3 DNA follows: TGCGCCAGCAGCCAAAGGCGGACAGCAGATACGCAGTATTTT.

The V gene is TRBV6-5, the J gene TRBJ1-4; no clear D. This CDR3 has 15 amino acids. Germline V gene sequence: CDR1 MNHEY, CDR2 SVGAGI. V was trimmed by 4 bases and J by 3 bases, leaving 12 bases between them. CDR3 DNA sequence: TGTGCCAGCAGTTCCTCCCTGCGGGCTAATGAAAAACTGTTTTTT. Its protein product is CASSSSLRANEKLFF.

This chain joins TRBV9 and TRBJ1-4; 9 bases fit TRBD1. The CDR3 loop spans 14 amino acids. The germline CDR1 and CDR2 sequences are SGDLS and YYNGEE. Trimming took 3 bases from V and 8 from J; bases not matched to a gene: 5. CDR3 amino acids: CASSGGTGREKLFF. The CDR3, as DNA: TGTGCCAGCAGCGGCGGGACAGGGCGAGAAAAACTGTTTTTT.

The genes are TRBV9 and TRBJ2-7, with 7 bases identical to TRBD2. J lost 1 base, V lost 0 bases, and 4 bases had no gene match. Germline CDR1 SGDLS, CDR2 YYNGEE. The CDR3 runs to 15 residues. CDR3: CASSVALGGSYEQYF. CDR3 bases: TGTGCCAGCAGCGTAGCCCTCGGGGGGTCCTACGAGCAGTACTTC.

The chain uses TRBV10-3 and TRBJ1-5; D may be TRBD1 (5 bases). V was shortened by 3 bases and J by 5 bases, with 11 bases between the two germline ends. The CDR3 contains 14 residues. The germline CDR1 and CDR2 sequences are ENHRY and SYGVKD. Written as DNA, the CDR3 is TGTGCCATCAGTGAAGGGCAGGGTGATCAGCCCCAGCATTTT. Translation gives CAISEGQGDQPQHF.

The V call is TRBV5-4, the J call TRBJ2-7; 10 bases agree with TRBD2. V was clipped by 7 bases and J by 0 bases; unmatched bases: 7. The CDR3 totals 15 residues. Germline lookup yields CDR1 SGHNT and CDR2 YYREEE (reference sequence). CDR3 loop: CASGIAGGTSYEQYF. Here the CDR3 DNA reads TGTGCCAGCGGCATAGCGGGGGGCACCTCCTACGAGCAGTACTTC.

The chain links TRBV6-1 to TRBJ1-1; 10 bases line up with TRBD1. V lost 3 bases, J lost 5 bases, and 6 bases stayed unmatched. Germline assignment: CDR1 MNHNS and CDR2 SASEGT. The CDR3 extends over 15 amino acids. The CDR3 protein is CASSELTGGETEAFF. CDR3 bases: TGTGCCAGCAGTGAGCTGACAGGGGGCGAGACTGAAGCTTTCTTT.

V is TRBV3-1 (or the pseudogene TRBV3-2) and J is TRBJ1-6, with 7 positions matching TRBD1. CDR3 size: 16 residues. The ends lost 4 bases at V and 7 bases at J; junction bases unmatched: 10. Per germline, CDR1 LGHDT and CDR2 YNNKEL (reference sequence). This CDR3 is CASSPLAGTENSPLHF. The CDR3 DNA follows: TGTGCCAGCAGCCCATTGGCCGGGACAGAAAATTCACCCCTCCACTTT.

The V call is TRBV5-4, the J call TRBJ2-7; 11 bases align to TRBD2. CDR1 is SGHNT, CDR2 YYREEE, per germline (reference sequence). Losses at the gene ends were 4 bases for V and 2 bases for J; bases not matched to a gene: 5. The CDR3 covers 15 residues. Written as DNA, the CDR3 is TGTGCCAGCAGCGCCCCTAGCGGGGGGACCTACGAGCAGTACTTC. Translating it yields CASSAPSGGTYEQYF.

The chain has TRBV10-3 and TRBJ2-2; 12 bases are a match to TRBD2. This CDR3 has 17 amino acids. V lost 7 bases and J lost 1; bases outside the gene matches: 7. Germline CDR1 and CDR2: ENHRY and SYGVKD. CDR3 loop: CAITMTSGGQNTGELFF. CDR3 nucleotide sequence: TGTGCCATCACAATGACTAGCGGGGGTCAGAACACCGGGGAGCTGTTTTTT.

The chain couples TRBV7-9 to TRBJ2-7; 7 bases are shared with TRBD1. The junction had 4 bases not matched to a gene; V was cut back by 7 bases and J by 1 base. Germline V gene lookup returns CDR1 SEHNR and CDR2 FQNEAQ (reference sequence). This CDR3 comprises 13 residues. DNA of the CDR3: TGTGCCAGCAAAGGGGGCGGTTCCTACGAGCAGTACTTC. It specifies CASKGGGSYEQYF.

The chain is built from TRBV19 and TRBJ2-2; the match to TRBD2 covers 7 bases. J lost 4 bases, V lost 11 bases, and 13 bases had no gene match. This CDR3 spans 15 amino acids. CDR1 is LNHDA, CDR2 SQIVND, per germline (reference sequence). The CDR3 here is CAGREGSMGTGELFF. CDR3 in DNA: TGTGCCGGCAGGGAGGGGTCCATGGGCACCGGGGAGCTGTTTTTT.

V usage is TRBV9 and J usage is TRBJ2-5; 8 bases align to TRBD2. The V gene's germline CDR1 is SGDLS and CDR2 YYNGEE. V gave up 4 bases and J gave up 5 bases; unmatched junction bases: 10. The CDR3 consists of 15 residues. The CDR3 loop reads CASSTRGSGVETQYF. The CDR3 region has the DNA TGTGCCAGCAGCACCCGAGGTAGCGGGGTTGAGACCCAGTACTTC.

This clone is a singleton in its sample. V gene TRBV6-1 combines with J gene TRBJ1-1, with 8 bases identical to TRBD1. CDR1 MNHNS and CDR2 SASEGT come from the germline V gene. V trimming: 2 bases; J trimming: 1 base; junction bases outside the gene matches: 3. The CDR3 contains 15 residues. The CDR3 DNA sequence: TGTGCCAGCAGTGAACAGGGGGCGCGGAACACTGAAGCTTTCTTT. This translates into CASSEQGARNTEAFF.

The genes are TRBV15 and TRBJ1-5; 8 nucleotides align to TRBD1. The CDR3 runs 18 residues. Germline values: CDR1 LNHNV, CDR2 YYDKDF (reference sequence). J gave up 4 bases and V 0 bases, and 11 bases lay outside the gene matches. CDR3: CATSREVSRTGHNQPQHF. The CDR3 DNA reads as TGTGCCACCAGCAGAGAAGTCTCCAGGACAGGGCATAATCAGCCCCAGCATTTT.

This clone was detected once. The V call is TRBV6-5, the J call TRBJ2-7; D gene uncertain. The ends were cut back, 7 bases at V and 4 bases at J, with 11 bases in the middle. Germline CDR1 MNHEY, CDR2 SVGAGI. The CDR3 totals 12 residues. The CDR3 region is CASKQLFYEQYF. CDR3 DNA: TGTGCCAGCAAACAACTATTTTACGAGCAGTACTTC.

J is TRBJ2-2 and V is TRBV5-1; the D gene is possibly TRBD1 (6 bases). From germline, CDR1 is SGHRS and CDR2 YFSETQ. V was shortened by 4 bases and J by 2 bases, with 12 bases between the two germline ends. The CDR3 totals 15 residues. The CDR3 nucleotides are TGCGCCAGCAGCGAAACAGGGATCAACACCGGGGAGCTGTTTTTT. This translates into CASSETGINTGELFF.

The chain joins TRBV9 to TRBJ2-3; TRBD1 matches at 8 bases. The CDR3 has 17 residues. Germline V lookup: CDR1 SGDLS, CDR2 YYNGEE. Trimming took 0 bases from V and 1 from J; bases not matched to a gene: 7. The CDR3 here is CASSVGTGKMGTDTQYF. The CDR3 DNA sequence: TGTGCCAGCAGCGTAGGGACAGGGAAGATGGGCACAGATACGCAGTATTTT.

The V call is TRBV13, the J call TRBJ1-1; a weak D match, TRBD1 (5 bases). This CDR3 has 14 amino acids. The ends were cut back, 5 bases at V and 3 bases at J, with 13 bases in the middle. Germline V gene sequence: CDR1 PRHDT, CDR2 FYEKMQ (reference sequence). The CDR3 DNA is TGTGCCAGCAGCCCCCGGTCGGGGGACACTGAAGCTTTCTTT. Encoded protein: CASSPRSGDTEAFF. The full variable domain, with the rest looked up from reference TRBV13 and TRBJ1-1, is AAGVIQSPRHLIKEKRETATLKCYPIPRHDTVYWYQQGPGQDPQFLISFYEKMQSDKGSIPDRFSAQQFSDYHSELNMSSLELGDSALYFCASSPRSGDTEAFFGQGTRLTVV.

The chain couples TRBV6-5 to TRBJ2-5; 10 bases align to TRBD1. The CDR3 is 15 amino acids. V lost 5 bases to trimming and J lost 4 bases; unmatched junction nucleotides: 7. Germline V gene sequence: CDR1 MNHEY, CDR2 SVGAGI. The CDR3 is CASSTTDRGRETQYF. The CDR3 DNA reads as TGTGCCAGCAGTACCACCGACAGGGGGCGAGAGACCCAGTACTTC.

V usage is TRBV18 and J usage is TRBJ2-7, with a weak D call TRBD2 (7 bases). V was trimmed by 3 bases and J by 4 bases, leaving 13 bases between them. Germline V gene data show CDR1 as KGHSH and CDR2 as LQKENI. CDR3 length equals 14 residues. The CDR3 region is CASSPTGGAYEQYF. The CDR3 region has the DNA TGTGCCAGCTCACCCACGGGGGGCGCGTACGAGCAGTACTTC. The full variable domain, completed using reference TRBV18 and TRBJ2-7, is NAGVMQNPRHLVRRRGQEARLRCSPMKGHSHVYWYRQLPEEGLKFMVYLQKENIIDESGMPKERFSAEFPKEGPSILRIQQVVRGDSAAYFCASSPTGGAYEQYFGPGTRLTVT.